Listed here are 2 T cell receptor beta chains from one sample, sequenced in a study of T cell clones after liver transplantation. The table came from immunoSEQ multiplex PCR; TCRdb's copy has only in-frame clones and leaves some out. Seen here are about 70,000 clones, under 90% observed once, and the top ten hold roughly 0.87%. The specimen was CD4+ T cells from blood, collected 12 months after liver transplant. The receptors were sampled from a human patient who received a liver transplant. T cells may partly derive from the graft donor.

The rearrangement uses TRBV6-5 and TRBJ2-5; D tentatively fits TRBD1 or TRBD2 (5 bases each). This CDR3 is built from 15 residues. Trimming removed 5 bases at V and 1 base at J, with 14 bases between. Germline V CDR1 and CDR2: MNHEY, SVGAGI. CDR3 loop: CASSQPGTAQETQYF. The DNA of the CDR3 is TGTGCCAGCAGTCAACCCGGGACGGCCCAAGAGACCCAGTACTTC.

V usage is TRBV15 and J usage is TRBJ2-5; D ambiguous. CDR1 and CDR2 (germline): LNHNV, YYDKDF (reference sequence). The CDR3 runs 13 residues. V gave up 3 bases and J gave up 4 bases, with 9 bases separating them. The CDR3 DNA is TGTGCCACCAGCAGGGACCACGGAGAGACCCAGTACTTC. It specifies CATSRDHGETQYF. Supplemented by reference TRBV15 and TRBJ2-5, the full variable domain reads DAMVIQNPRYQVTQFGKPVTLSCSQTLNHNVMYWYQQKSSQAPKLLFHYYDKDFNNEADTPDNFQSRRPNTSFCFLDIRSPGLGDTAMYLCATSRDHGETQYFGPGTRLLVL.